The source of this T cell receptor (beta chain) is a study of blood T cell repertoires in COVID-19. CDR3 length: 14 amino acids. Germline V gives CDR1 SEHNR, CDR2 FQNEAQ (reference sequence). V was shortened by 5 bases and J by 7 bases, with 14 bases between the two germline ends. The method was immunoSEQ multiplex PCR; TCRdb's version includes in-frame clones alone and lacks a portion of them. The sample holds 150,000 to 200,000 clones, 70% to 90% seen once. This chain connects TRBV7-9 to TRBJ1-4, with TRBD1 as a possible D gene (6 bases). Input material: peripheral blood. The source of this sequence is a man aged 60 to 75 with active or convalescent COVID-19. Written as DNA, the CDR3 is TGTGCCAGCAGCGTACGCGGGGGGGCTGAAAAACTGTTTTTT. Translating gives CASSVRGGAEKLFF.